This paragraph covers one T cell receptor beta chain sequence. Its antigen is not identified. This entry is derived from a study of CD8 T cells in ankylosing spondylitis. Overall study findings and caveats: Clones tied to disease were said to be significantly enriched in matched ankylosing spondylitis synovial fluid. Eight or nine highly homologous variants made up a TCR beta motif that seemed to typify ankylosing spondylitis blood. Earlier authors reported some of these motif variants in reactive arthritis synovial fluid and blood.

Libraries of TCR beta came from quantitative 5'-RACE with molecular barcodes. MiXCR was run by TCRdb on the 5' RACE reads, yielding one entry per CDR3 protein. Here the sample spans 45,000 to 65,000 distinct CDR3 sequences, around 7.4% being singletons. V lost 0 bases and J lost 8, with 16 bases in between. CDR3 length: 14 residues. CDR1 and CDR2 (germline): DFQATT, SNEGSKA (reference sequence). Input material: blood, either unsorted or a sorted T cell fraction (not recorded which). The TCR sequence derives from a female donor with ankylosing spondylitis or in good health (not recorded which). The chain carries TRBV20-1 and TRBJ2-5, with no clear D. This chain's CDR3 is CSARDRPRHPTQYF. CDR3 sequence (DNA): TGCAGTGCTAGAGATCGCCCTCGTCACCCAACCCAGTACTTC.